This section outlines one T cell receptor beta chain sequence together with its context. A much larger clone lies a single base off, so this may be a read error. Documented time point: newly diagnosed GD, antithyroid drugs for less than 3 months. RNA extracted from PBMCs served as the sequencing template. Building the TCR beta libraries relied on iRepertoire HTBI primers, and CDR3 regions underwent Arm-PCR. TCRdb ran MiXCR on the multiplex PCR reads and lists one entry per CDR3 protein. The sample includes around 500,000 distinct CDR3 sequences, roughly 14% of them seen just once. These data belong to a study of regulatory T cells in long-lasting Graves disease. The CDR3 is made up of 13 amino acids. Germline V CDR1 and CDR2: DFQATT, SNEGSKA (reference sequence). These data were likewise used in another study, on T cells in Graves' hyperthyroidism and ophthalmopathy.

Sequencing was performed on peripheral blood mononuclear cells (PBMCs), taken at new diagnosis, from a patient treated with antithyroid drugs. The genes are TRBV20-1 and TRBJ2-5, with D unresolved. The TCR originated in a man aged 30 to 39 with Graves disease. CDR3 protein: CSAKGLVIENQYF. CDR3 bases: TGCAGTGCTAAAGGCCTAGTCATAGAGAACCAGTACTTC.